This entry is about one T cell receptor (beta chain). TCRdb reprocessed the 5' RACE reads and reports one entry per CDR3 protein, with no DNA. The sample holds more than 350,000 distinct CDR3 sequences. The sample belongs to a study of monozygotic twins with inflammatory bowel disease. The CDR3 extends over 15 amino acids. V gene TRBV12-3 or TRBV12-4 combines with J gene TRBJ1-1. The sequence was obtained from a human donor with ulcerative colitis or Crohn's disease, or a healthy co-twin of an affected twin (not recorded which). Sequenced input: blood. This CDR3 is CATRRGRGMNTEAFF.